This T cell receptor beta chain comes out of a study of response to subunit inactivated influenza vaccine (dated by TCRdb to 2016 to 2019). Describing the broader study: To follow how T cells responded to a trivalent subunit inactivated influenza vaccine, the researchers relied on deep quantitative profiling of the T cell receptor repertoire. The paper's findings and limits, for the study overall: The authors suggested that each seasonal influenza vaccination may recruit only a limited number of new T cells.

About this clonotype: It lacks a known antigen. Base qualities are not at hand, and no much larger clone is one base apart.

Library construction relied on RT-PCR. Sequenced using an Illumina HiSeq 2500. In TCRdb, the public reads were trimmed at Q25 with fastp and aligned with MiXCR, with productive beta chains retained. All rows with the same CDR3 protein become a single entry with the most common DNA and genes. The sample records about 170,000 distinct CDR3 sequences, around 11% of which are singletons. About 40% of the sample belongs to the ten largest clones. The sequenced sample was CD8+ T cells sorted from PBMCs, obtained less than 30 months after vaccination. This receptor was taken from a man aged 50-75 years who received an inactivated influenza vaccine. Donor details come from another sample of the same person, matched by shared clones.

The CDR3 protein is CASSEGDNQPQHF. The sequenced DNA is TGTGCCAGCAGCGAAGGAGACAATCAGCCCCAGCATTTT. This receptor chain uses TRBV9 and TRBJ1-5; too little of a D gene remains to name it. The germline ends are 7 bases apart after V is trimmed by 3 bases and J by 3 bases. The CDR3 holds 13 amino acids from the cysteine to the phenylalanine. Only CDR3 DNA remains: 39 bases, in frame from the first base. The germline V gene sets CDR1 to SGDLS and CDR2 to YYNGEE.